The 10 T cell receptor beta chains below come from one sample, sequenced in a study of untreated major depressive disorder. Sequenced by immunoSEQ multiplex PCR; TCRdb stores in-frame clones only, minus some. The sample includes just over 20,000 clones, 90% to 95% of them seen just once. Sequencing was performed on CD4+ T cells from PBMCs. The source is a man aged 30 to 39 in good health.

The CDR3 DNA reads as TGTGCCAGCACCGGGGGGGCCCGCACAGATACGCAGTATTTT. Residues: CASTGGARTDTQYF. This chain uses TRBV2 with TRBJ2-3; 8 bases align to TRBD2. Germline values: CDR1 SNHLY, CDR2 FYNNEI. Trimming cost V 7 bases and J 1 base; bases outside gene matches: 4. This CDR3 is built from 14 residues.

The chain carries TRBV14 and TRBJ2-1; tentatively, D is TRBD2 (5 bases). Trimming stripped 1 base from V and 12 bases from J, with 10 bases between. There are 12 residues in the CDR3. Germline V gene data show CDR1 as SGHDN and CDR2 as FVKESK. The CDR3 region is CASSQVGSGQFF. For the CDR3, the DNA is TGTGCCAGCAGCCAAGTGGGGAGCGGGCAGTTCTTC.

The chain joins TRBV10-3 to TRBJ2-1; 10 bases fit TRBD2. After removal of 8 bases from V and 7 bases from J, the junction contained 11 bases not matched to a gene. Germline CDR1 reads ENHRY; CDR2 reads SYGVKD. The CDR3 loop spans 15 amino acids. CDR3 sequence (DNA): TGTGCCATCGGTAAACCTAGCGGGAGAGGGAATGAGCAGTTCTTC. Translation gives CAIGKPSGRGNEQFF.

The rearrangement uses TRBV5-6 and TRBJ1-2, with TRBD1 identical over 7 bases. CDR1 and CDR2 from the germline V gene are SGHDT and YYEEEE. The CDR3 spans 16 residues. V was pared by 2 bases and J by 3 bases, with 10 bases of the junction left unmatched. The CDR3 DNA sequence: TGTGCCAGCAGCTTTAACCCTCCGAGGGGGCACTATGGCTACACCTTC. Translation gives CASSFNPPRGHYGYTF. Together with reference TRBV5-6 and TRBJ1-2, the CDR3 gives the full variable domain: DAGVTQSPTHLIKTRGQQVTLRCSPKSGHDTVSWYQQALGQGPQFIFQYYEEEERQRGNFPDRFSGHQFPNYSSELNVNALLLGDSALYLCASSFNPPRGHYGYTFGSGTRLTVV.

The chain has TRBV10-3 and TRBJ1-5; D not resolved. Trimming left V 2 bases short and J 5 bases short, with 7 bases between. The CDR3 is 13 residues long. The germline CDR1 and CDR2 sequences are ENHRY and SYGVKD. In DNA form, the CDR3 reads TGTGCCATCAGTGAGGGTTCTTATCAGCCCCAGCATTTT. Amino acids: CAISEGSYQPQHF.

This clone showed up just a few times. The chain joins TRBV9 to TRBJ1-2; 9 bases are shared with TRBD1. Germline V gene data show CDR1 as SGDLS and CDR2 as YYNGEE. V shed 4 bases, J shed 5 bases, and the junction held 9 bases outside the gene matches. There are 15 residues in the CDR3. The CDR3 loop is CASSPQTGGTYGYTF. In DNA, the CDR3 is TGTGCCAGCAGCCCCCAGACAGGGGGGACTTATGGCTACACCTTC.

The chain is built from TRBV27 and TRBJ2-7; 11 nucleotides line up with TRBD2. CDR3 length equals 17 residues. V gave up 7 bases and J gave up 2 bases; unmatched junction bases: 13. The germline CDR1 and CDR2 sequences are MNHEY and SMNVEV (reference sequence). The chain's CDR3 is CASKGLAGGIGTYEQYF. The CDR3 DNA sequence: TGTGCCAGCAAGGGATTAGCGGGAGGGATAGGAACCTACGAGCAGTACTTC.

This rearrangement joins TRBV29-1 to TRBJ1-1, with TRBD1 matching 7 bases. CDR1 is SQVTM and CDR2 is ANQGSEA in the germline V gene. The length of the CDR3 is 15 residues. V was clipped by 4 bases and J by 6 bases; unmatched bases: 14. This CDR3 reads CSVAGQGQPGAEAFF. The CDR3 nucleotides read TGCAGCGTTGCAGGCCAGGGACAGCCCGGAGCTGAAGCTTTCTTT.

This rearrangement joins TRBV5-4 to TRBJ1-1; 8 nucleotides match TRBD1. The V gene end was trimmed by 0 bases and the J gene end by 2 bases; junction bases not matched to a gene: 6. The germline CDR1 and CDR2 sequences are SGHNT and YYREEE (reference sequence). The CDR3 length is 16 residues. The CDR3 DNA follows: TGTGCCAGCAGCTTGGTCCTGACAGGGGCAAACACTGAAGCTTTCTTT. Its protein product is CASSLVLTGANTEAFF.

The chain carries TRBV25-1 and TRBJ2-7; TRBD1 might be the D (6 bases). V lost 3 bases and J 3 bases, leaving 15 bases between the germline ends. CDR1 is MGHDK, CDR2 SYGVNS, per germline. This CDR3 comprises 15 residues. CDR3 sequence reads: CASSESTGKNYEQYF. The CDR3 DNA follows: TGTGCCAGCAGTGAGTCGACAGGAAAAAACTACGAGCAGTACTTC.